These T cell receptor beta chains were read from a single sample in a study of blood T cell repertoires in COVID-19. Sequencing was performed with immunoSEQ multiplex PCR; in TCRdb, only in-frame clones are kept and a portion is missing. The sample holds 350,000 to 400,000 clones; 80% to 90% are singletons and the top ten take 7.1%. The sample consisted of peripheral blood. Receptors were obtained from a woman in her fifties or sixties with COVID-19, enrolled during active disease. Each CDR3 is given with its conserved first and last residue. The D gene is left open where the match is weak. Some rows have no size entry. The others give once, few or many, or a class for an expanded clone.

d_call	v_call	clone_size	j_call	cdr3_aa	cdr3_nt
TRBD1	TRBV5-6	-	TRBJ2-7	CASSGRQGPSSLEQYF	TGTGCCAGCAGCGGGAGACAGGGCCCTTCCTCTCTCGAGCAGTACTTC
-	TRBV5-4	-	TRBJ2-2	CASSSRQSRTGELFF	TGTGCCAGCAGCTCGAGACAGTCAAGGACCGGGGAGCTGTTTTTT
TRBD1	TRBV27	-	TRBJ1-1	CASSVGQGTAAFF	TGTGCCAGCAGTGTTGGACAGGGAACCGCGGCTTTCTTT
-	TRBV4-3	-	TRBJ1-6	CASSQSQVEYNSPLHF	TGCGCCAGCAGCCAATCCCAGGTCGAGTATAATTCACCCCTCCACTTT
-	TRBV7-9	-	TRBJ2-5	CASGSSYTETQYF	TGTGCCAGCGGGAGCTCGTATACGGAGACCCAGTACTTC
-	TRBV5-1	-	TRBJ2-7	CASSLAVASIQEQYF	TGCGCCAGCAGCTTGGCCGTGGCATCCATCCAGGAGCAGTACTTC
TRBD1	TRBV7-9	-	TRBJ1-2	CASSLSGGAAYGYTF	TGTGCCAGCAGCTTATCAGGGGGCGCCGCCTATGGCTACACCTTC
TRBD2	TRBV5-1	-	TRBJ2-1	CASSPALAGGTNEQFF	TGCGCCAGCAGCCCAGCACTAGCGGGGGGGACCAATGAGCAGTTCTTC
-	TRBV19	few	TRBJ1-1	CASSIGGSLTEAFF	TGTGCCAGTAGTATCGGGGGGTCCCTCACTGAAGCTTTCTTT
-	TRBV5-1	-	TRBJ1-1	CASSLAEISSDEAFF	TGCGCCAGCAGCTTGGCCGAAATAAGTAGCGATGAAGCTTTCTTT
-	TRBV30	-	TRBJ1-6	CAASSVSPLHF	TGTGCCGCATCTTCAGTCTCACCCCTCCACTTT
-	TRBV6-2/TRBV6-3	-	TRBJ2-5	CASSLGLRKQETQYF	TGTGCCAGCAGTCTCGGACTGAGGAAACAAGAGACCCAGTACTTC
TRBD2	TRBV6-1	few	TRBJ2-3	CASSERKFSGGADTQYF	TGTGCCAGCAGTGAAAGAAAGTTTAGCGGGGGGGCAGATACGCAGTATTTT
TRBD1	TRBV27	-	TRBJ1-2	CASTTSRTGNYGYTF	TGTGCCAGCACCACATCCAGGACAGGGAACTATGGCTACACCTTC
-	TRBV4-3	-	TRBJ2-1	CASSQDTLHPYNEQFF	TGCGCCAGCAGCCAAGACACCTTACATCCCTACAATGAGCAGTTCTTC
TRBD1	TRBV3-1/TRBV3-2	few	TRBJ1-6	CASSRTGDLRSPLHF	TGTGCCAGCAGCAGGACAGGGGATCTAAGATCACCCCTCCACTTT
TRBD2	TRBV3-1/TRBV3-2	-	TRBJ2-1	CASTRASGPNEQFF	TGTGCCAGCACCCGGGCTAGCGGTCCCAATGAGCAGTTCTTC
TRBD1	TRBV10-3	-	TRBJ2-2	CAISGSGKTGVPGELFF	TGTGCCATCAGTGGGTCCGGTAAAACAGGGGTCCCCGGGGAGCTGTTTTTT
-	TRBV7-8	-	TRBJ2-5	CASSLEGTKYF	TGTGCCAGCAGCTTAGAAGGGACAAAGTACTTC
-	TRBV5-1	once	TRBJ2-5	CASSSLQGKTQYF	TGCGCCAGCAGCTCTCTCCAGGGGAAGACCCAGTACTTC
-	TRBV30	-	TRBJ1-4	CAWSVGGTNEKLFF	TGTGCCTGGAGTGTGGGAGGAACTAATGAAAAACTGTTTTTT
-	TRBV12-5	-	TRBJ1-2	CASGLVQWEHGYTF	TGTGCTAGTGGTTTGGTACAATGGGAGCATGGCTACACCTTC
TRBD2	TRBV10-3	-	TRBJ2-3	CAISEDRGGTDTQYF	TGTGCCATCAGCGAGGACCGGGGGGGCACAGATACGCAGTATTTT
-	TRBV6-5	-	TRBJ1-1	CASSYGPTGHTEAFF	TGTGCCAGCAGTTACGGCCCGACGGGACATACTGAAGCTTTCTTT
TRBD1	TRBV11-2	-	TRBJ2-7	CASSSHRGLIRYEQYF	TGTGCCAGCAGCTCCCACAGGGGGCTAATACGCTACGAGCAGTACTTC
TRBD2	TRBV7-9	-	TRBJ2-1	CASNYDWTSGSNEQFF	TGTGCCAGCAACTATGACTGGACTAGCGGGAGCAATGAGCAGTTCTTC
-	TRBV6-1	few	TRBJ1-1	CASSERGGETEAFF	TGTGCCAGCAGTGAAAGGGGGGGCGAAACTGAAGCTTTCTTT
-	TRBV5-1	once	TRBJ1-1	CASSLLRGDTEAFF	TGCGCCAGCAGCTTGTTAAGGGGTGACACTGAAGCTTTCTTT
-	TRBV7-3	-	TRBJ1-1	CASATGWNTEAFF	TGTGCCAGCGCCACAGGGTGGAACACTGAAGCTTTCTTT
-	TRBV6-5	-	TRBJ2-1	CASSPTVGEQFF	TGTGCCAGCAGTCCCACAGTCGGAGAGCAGTTCTTC
TRBD1	TRBV9	-	TRBJ2-5	CASSEGQGRETQYF	TGTGCCAGCAGTGAAGGACAGGGGAGGGAGACCCAGTACTTC
TRBD1	TRBV6-2/TRBV6-3	-	TRBJ2-7	CASSPGTGWSEQYF	TGTGCCAGCAGCCCTGGGACAGGGTGGAGTGAGCAGTACTTC
-	TRBV12-3/TRBV12-4	once	TRBJ1-1	CASSLSRVEAFF	TGTGCCAGCAGTCTGTCCAGGGTTGAAGCTTTCTTT
-	TRBV20-1	-	TRBJ1-2	CRTGYDGYTF	TGCAGGACGGGGTACGATGGCTACACCTTC
-	TRBV6-4	-	TRBJ2-1	CASSDSYVRLASYNEQFF	TGTGCCAGCAGTGACTCGTATGTGAGGCTAGCATCCTACAATGAGCAGTTCTTC
-	TRBV5-4	-	TRBJ1-5	CASSLVGQPQHF	TGTGCCAGCAGCTTGGTCGGTCAGCCCCAGCATTTT
-	TRBV6-5	-	TRBJ1-5	CASRRGAGNQPQHF	TGTGCCAGCAGGCGGGGTGCAGGCAATCAGCCCCAGCATTTT
TRBD1	TRBV7-3	-	TRBJ2-2	CASSLRQGPTGELFF	TGTGCCAGCAGCTTAAGACAGGGGCCCACCGGGGAGCTGTTTTTT
-	TRBV5-4	-	TRBJ2-3	CASSSGMGYGADTQYF	TGTGCCAGCAGCTCGGGGATGGGTTATGGGGCAGATACGCAGTATTTT
TRBD2	TRBV6-5	once	TRBJ2-1	CASRPGTTPYNEQFF	TGTGCCAGCAGGCCCGGGACTACGCCTTACAATGAGCAGTTCTTC
-	TRBV6-6	once	TRBJ1-5	CASRDGGGNQPQHF	TGTGCCAGCAGGGACGGGGGGGGCAATCAGCCCCAGCATTTT
TRBD2	TRBV11-2	-	TRBJ2-3	CASSLGLAGIDTQYF	TGTGCCAGCAGCCTAGGACTAGCAGGTATAGATACGCAGTATTTT
TRBD2	TRBV7-2	-	TRBJ2-3	CASSLSGGATDTQYF	TGTGCCAGCAGCTTGAGCGGGGGGGCCACAGATACGCAGTATTTT
-	TRBV4-1	-	TRBJ2-2	CASSRSWLANTGELFF	TGCGCCAGCAGCCGATCTTGGCTGGCGAACACCGGGGAGCTGTTTTTT
-	TRBV7-7	-	TRBJ2-1	CASSREASSLYNEQFF	TGTGCCAGCAGCCGCGAGGCCAGCAGTCTTTACAATGAGCAGTTCTTC
TRBD1	TRBV7-9	-	TRBJ1-1	CASSLFPPVHRGTEAFF	TGTGCCAGCAGCTTGTTCCCCCCCGTCCACAGGGGCACTGAAGCTTTCTTT
-	TRBV10-2	-	TRBJ1-5	CASSEGGANQPQHF	TGCGCCAGCAGTGAAGGGGGGGCGAATCAGCCCCAGCATTTT
-	TRBV12-3/TRBV12-4	-	TRBJ2-5	CASGQLQETQYF	TGTGCCAGTGGACAGCTCCAAGAGACCCAGTACTTC
-	TRBV5-1	-	TRBJ1-4	CASSFTSGRGGEKLFF	TGCGCCAGCAGCTTTACCTCGGGGAGGGGAGGCGAAAAACTGTTTTTT
-	TRBV7-8	-	TRBJ1-1	CASSLNGPEAFF	TGTGCCAGCAGTCTTAATGGCCCTGAAGCTTTCTTT
-	TRBV10-2	once	TRBJ2-7	CASLQDYEQYF	TGCGCCAGCCTACAGGACTACGAGCAGTACTTC
-	TRBV21-1	few	TRBJ2-7	CASSEIGKPGTGGDEQYF	TGTGCCAGCAGCGAAATTGGGAAACCCGGGACAGGGGGCGACGAGCAGTACTTC
-	TRBV6-5	-	TRBJ2-5	CASSTLAPISETQYF	TGTGCCAGCAGTACATTAGCGCCGATAAGCGAGACCCAGTACTTC